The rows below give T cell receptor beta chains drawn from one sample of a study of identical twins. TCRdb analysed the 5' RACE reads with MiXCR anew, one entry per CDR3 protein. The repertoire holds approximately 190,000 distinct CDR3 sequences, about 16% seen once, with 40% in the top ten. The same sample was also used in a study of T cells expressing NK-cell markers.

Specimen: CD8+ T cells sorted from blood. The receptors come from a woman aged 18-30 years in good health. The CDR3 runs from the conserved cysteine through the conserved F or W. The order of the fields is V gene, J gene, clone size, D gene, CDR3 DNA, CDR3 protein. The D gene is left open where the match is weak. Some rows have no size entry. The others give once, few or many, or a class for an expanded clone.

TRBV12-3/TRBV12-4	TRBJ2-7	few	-	TGTGCCAGCAGTCATCAACAGGGTCTCTACGAGCAGTACTTC	CASSHQQGLYEQYF
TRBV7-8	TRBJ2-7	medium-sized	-	TGTGCCAGCAGCCCTGCCGTAGGTTACGAGCAGTACTTC	CASSPAVGYEQYF
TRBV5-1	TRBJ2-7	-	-	TGCGCCAGCAGCCCGACGGGACTGACGAGCGAGCAGTACTTC	CASSPTGLTSEQYF
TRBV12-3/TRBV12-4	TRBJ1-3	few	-	TGTGCCAGCCAGAGAAACACCATATATTTT	CASQRNTIYF
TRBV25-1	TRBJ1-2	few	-	TGTGCCAGCAGTGATCAAGGGGCTTGGGGTGGCTACACCTTC	CASSDQGAWGGYTF
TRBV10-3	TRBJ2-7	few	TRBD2	TGTGCCATCGGGAGCGGGAGCGAGCAGTACTTC	CAIGSGSEQYF
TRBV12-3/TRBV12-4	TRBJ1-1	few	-	TGTGCCAGCAGTTTTGGGACTTTCTTT	CASSFGTFF
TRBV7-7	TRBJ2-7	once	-	TGTGCCAGCACTCCCTCTTGTGCAGGGGAAGCCTACGAGCAGTACTTC	CASTPSCAGEAYEQYF
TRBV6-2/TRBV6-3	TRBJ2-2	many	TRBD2	TGTGCCAGCAGTTACTCGGGACTAGCGGGCACCGGGGAGCTGTTTTTT	CASSYSGLAGTGELFF
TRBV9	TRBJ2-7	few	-	TGTGCCAGCAGCGTAGTCGGAAACTCCTACGAGCAGTACTTC	CASSVVGNSYEQYF
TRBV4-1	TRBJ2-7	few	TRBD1	TGCGCCAGCAGCCAGGCCGGGACAGGGATTCTAGACGAGCAGTACTTC	CASSQAGTGILDEQYF
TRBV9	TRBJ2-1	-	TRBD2	TGTGCCAGCAGCGTACGCGGGAGGAATGAGCAGTTCTTC	CASSVRGRNEQFF
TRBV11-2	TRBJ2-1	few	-	TGTGCCAGCAGCTTAGAAGTAGAGGGGCAGTCACCCTTCAATGAGCAGTTCTTC	CASSLEVEGQSPFNEQFF
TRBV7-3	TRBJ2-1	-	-	TGTGCCAGCAGCTTTGTCAGGGGGCGGGGGGGTCCGGCCAATGAGCAGTTCTTC	CASSFVRGRGGPANEQFF
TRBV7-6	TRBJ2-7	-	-	TGTGCCAGCAGCTTAGCCGCCCCGGACAGTCGGCAGTACTTC	CASSLAAPDSRQYF
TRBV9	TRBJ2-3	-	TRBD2	TGTGCCAGCAGCCCCGTGGGGGGGTATAGCACAGATACGCAGTATTTT	CASSPVGGYSTDTQYF
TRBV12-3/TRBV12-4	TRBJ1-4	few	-	TGTGCCAGCAGTTCCGGAGGGGGGCTCAATGAAAAACTGTTTTTT	CASSSGGGLNEKLFF
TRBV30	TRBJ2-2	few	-	TGTGCCTGGAAATTTGTGGGGTCGAACACCGGGGAGCTGTTTTTT	CAWKFVGSNTGELFF